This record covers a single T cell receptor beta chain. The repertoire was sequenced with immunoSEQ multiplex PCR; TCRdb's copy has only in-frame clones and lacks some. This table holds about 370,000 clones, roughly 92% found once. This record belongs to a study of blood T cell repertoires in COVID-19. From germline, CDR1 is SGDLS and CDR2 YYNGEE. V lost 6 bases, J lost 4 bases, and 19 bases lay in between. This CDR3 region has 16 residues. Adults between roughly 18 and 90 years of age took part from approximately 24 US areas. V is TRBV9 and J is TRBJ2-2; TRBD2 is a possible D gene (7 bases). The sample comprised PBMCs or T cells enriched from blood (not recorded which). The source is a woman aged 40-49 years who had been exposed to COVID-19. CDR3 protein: CASTRRGAQGTGELFF. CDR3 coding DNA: TGTGCCAGCACACGCCGGGGGGCCCAGGGCACCGGGGAGCTGTTTTTT.